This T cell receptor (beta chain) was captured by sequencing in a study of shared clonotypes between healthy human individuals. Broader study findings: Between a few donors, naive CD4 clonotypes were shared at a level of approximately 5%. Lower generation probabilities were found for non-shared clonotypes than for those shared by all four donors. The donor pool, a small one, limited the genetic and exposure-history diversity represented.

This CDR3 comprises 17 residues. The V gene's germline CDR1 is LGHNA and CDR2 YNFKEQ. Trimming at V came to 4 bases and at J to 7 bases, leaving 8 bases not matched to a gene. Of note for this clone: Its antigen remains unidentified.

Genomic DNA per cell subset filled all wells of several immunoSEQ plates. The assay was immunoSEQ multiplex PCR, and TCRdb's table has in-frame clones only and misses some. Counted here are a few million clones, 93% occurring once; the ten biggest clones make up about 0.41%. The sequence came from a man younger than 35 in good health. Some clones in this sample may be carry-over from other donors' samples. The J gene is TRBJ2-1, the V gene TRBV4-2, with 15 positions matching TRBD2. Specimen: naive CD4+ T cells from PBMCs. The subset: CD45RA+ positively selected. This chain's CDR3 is CASSRRTSGRAENEQFF. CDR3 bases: TGTGCCAGCAGCCGCCGGACTAGCGGGAGGGCCGAGAATGAGCAGTTCTTC.